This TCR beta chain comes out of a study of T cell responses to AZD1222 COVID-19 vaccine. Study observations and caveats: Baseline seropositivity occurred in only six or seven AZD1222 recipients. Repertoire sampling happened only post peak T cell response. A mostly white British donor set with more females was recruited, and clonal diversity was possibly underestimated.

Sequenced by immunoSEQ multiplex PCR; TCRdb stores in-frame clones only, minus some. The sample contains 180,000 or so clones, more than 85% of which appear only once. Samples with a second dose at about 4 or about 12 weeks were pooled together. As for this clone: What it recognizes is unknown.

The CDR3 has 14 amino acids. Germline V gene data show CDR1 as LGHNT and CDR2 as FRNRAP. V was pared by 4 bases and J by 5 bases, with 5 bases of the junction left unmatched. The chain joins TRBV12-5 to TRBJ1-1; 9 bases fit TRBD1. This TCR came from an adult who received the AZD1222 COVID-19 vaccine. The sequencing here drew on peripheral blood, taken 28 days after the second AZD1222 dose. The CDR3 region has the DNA TGTGCTAGTGGTTCGACAGGGGGGGATACTGAAGCTTTCTTT. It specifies CASGSTGGDTEAFF.